The 17 T cell receptor beta chains listed next were all sequenced from one sample in a study of T-cell memory formation after mild COVID-19. Using its own MiXCR run on the 5' RACE reads, TCRdb lists one record per CDR3 protein. Here the sample spans about 170,000 distinct CDR3 sequences, 13% being singletons. The material sequenced was PBMCs or a T cell subset sorted from them (not recorded which). These receptors all come from a man aged 18 to 30 who had mild COVID-19 (a few samples of this study predate the infection). Cell type and time point are not known.

The CDR3 is CSAKTPGRSLRDSPLHF. The CDR3 nucleotides read TGCAGTGCTAAAACCCCGGGACGAAGCCTTAGGGATTCACCCCTCCACTTT. The chain employs TRBV20-1 and TRBJ1-6; maybe TRBD1 (5 bases). Trimming pared 4 bases from V and 8 bases from J, leaving 24 bases between. Germline lookup yields CDR1 DFQATT and CDR2 SNEGSKA (reference sequence). The CDR3 contains 17 residues.

The chain's CDR3 is CASGLAAASGTDTQYF. The DNA for the CDR3 is TGTGCCAGCGGACTAGCGGCGGCGTCAGGCACAGATACGCAGTATTTT. V gene TRBV27 combines with J gene TRBJ2-3; the match to TRBD2 covers 10 bases. Germline trimming cut 8 bases from V and 1 base from J; bases unmatched to any gene: 9. Germline CDR1 MNHEY, CDR2 SMNVEV (reference sequence). This CDR3 comprises 16 residues.

This chain connects TRBV18 to TRBJ2-5; 8 nucleotides line up with TRBD2. The germline CDR1 and CDR2 sequences are KGHSH and LQKENI. The CDR3 has 16 residues. V was pared by 4 bases and J by 4 bases, with 11 bases of the junction left unmatched. CDR3 nucleotides: TGTGCCAGCTCACGGTCACTCCAGCGGGGGAGAGAGACCCAGTACTTC. Translation: CASSRSLQRGRETQYF. The whole variable domain, remainder taken from reference TRBV18 and TRBJ2-5, is NAGVMQNPRHLVRRRGQEARLRCSPMKGHSHVYWYRQLPEEGLKFMVYLQKENIIDESGMPKERFSAEFPKEGPSILRIQQVVRGDSAAYFCASSRSLQRGRETQYFGPGTRLLVL.

V is TRBV6-5 and J is TRBJ2-7; D might be TRBD2 (7 bases). The CDR3 sequence is 13 residues long. CDR1 and CDR2 (germline): MNHEY, SVGAGI. Between the trimmed V and J ends, which lost 6 bases and 5 bases, there was a span of 14 bases. The CDR3 bases are TGTGCCAGCAGCGCCGGGGGGCGCGACGAGCAGTACTTC. Translated, it gives CASSAGGRDEQYF.

The CDR3 DNA reads as TGTGCCAGCAGTTACTCGACAGGGAACACTGAAGCTTTCTTT. Encoded protein: CASSYSTGNTEAFF. This rearrangement joins TRBV6-5 to TRBJ1-1; perhaps TRBD1 as D (6 bases). This CDR3 contains 14 residues. Trimming took 0 bases from V and 1 from J, leaving 6 bases between them. Germline loops: CDR1 MNHEY, CDR2 SVGAGI.

This clonotype has more than one count but fewer than ten. The chain is built from TRBV7-2 and TRBJ1-6; no clear D gene. V dropped 3 bases and J dropped 5 bases, with 5 bases sitting between them. The CDR3 runs 13 residues. Germline V gene sequence: CDR1 SGHTA, CDR2 FQGNSA. This CDR3 is CASSFTDNSPLHF. The CDR3, as DNA: TGTGCCAGCAGCTTCACAGATAATTCACCCCTCCACTTT.

V usage is TRBV18 and J usage is TRBJ2-3, with 10 bases identical to TRBD2. The CDR3 is made up of 16 amino acids. In germline, CDR1 is KGHSH, CDR2 LQKENI. The junction had 12 bases not matched to a gene; V was cut back by 4 bases and J by 8 bases. CDR3 bases: TGTGCCAGCTCACAACCGGGACTAGCGCCGGCTGTTACGCAGTATTTT. It yields the protein CASSQPGLAPAVTQYF.

The chain is built from TRBV20-1 and TRBJ2-1, with 9 nucleotides matching TRBD1. Germline V gene sequence: CDR1 DFQATT, CDR2 SNEGSKA (reference sequence). The CDR3 is 14 amino acids. V was clipped by 6 bases and J by 3 bases; unmatched bases: 6. CDR3: CSAQPGQGYNEQFF. CDR3 DNA: TGCAGTGCACAACCGGGACAGGGCTACAATGAGCAGTTCTTC.

The chain recombines TRBV7-8 with TRBJ1-2; D is unresolved. The CDR3 has 12 residues. V lost 0 bases to trimming and J lost 8 bases, with 7 bases between them. Germline V gives CDR1 SGHVS, CDR2 FQNEAQ. CDR3 sequence: CASSLAAGGYTF. The CDR3 coding sequence is TGTGCCAGCAGCTTAGCTGCCGGGGGCTACACCTTC.

The rearrangement joins TRBV21-1 to TRBJ1-1. TRBV21-1 is given as a pseudogene. This CDR3 contains 13 residues. DNA for the CDR3: TGTGCCAGCAGCAAAGAGACTGAAGCTGAAGCTTTCTTT. Encoded protein: CASSKETEAEAFF.

The rearrangement uses TRBV6-5 and TRBJ1-6, with 9 bases that match TRBD1. The J segment lost 10 bases and the V segment lost 2 bases, leaving 15 bases of the junction unmatched. CDR1 MNHEY and CDR2 SVGAGI come from the germline V gene. The CDR3 contains 18 residues. CDR3 nucleotides: TGTGCCAGCAGTTACAAGGGGACAGGGCTTTCAGATTTGTCACCCCTCCACTTT. This encodes CASSYKGTGLSDLSPLHF.

This clonotype showed up just once. The chain uses TRBV7-9 and TRBJ1-1; TRBD1 matches 7 bases. Per the germline V gene, CDR1 is SEHNR and CDR2 is FQNEAQ (reference sequence). V was pared by 3 bases and J by 9 bases, with 7 bases of the junction left unmatched. The CDR3 covers 13 residues. CDR3 residues: CASSFSGQTKAFF. As DNA, the CDR3 is TGTGCCAGCAGCTTTTCGGGACAGACGAAAGCTTTCTTT.

This clonotype was counted only a few times. CDR3 in DNA: TGTGCCAGCAGCTTAGGTAATAGCGGCACAGATACGCAGTATTTT. Translating it yields CASSLGNSGTDTQYF. The V and J genes are TRBV7-8 and TRBJ2-3, with D maybe TRBD2 (5 bases). The V end lost 1 base, the J end lost 1 base, and 9 bases lay between the germline ends. CDR1 SGHVS and CDR2 FQNEAQ come from the germline V gene. The CDR3 runs to 15 residues.

This clonotype has a handful of counts. This sequence joins TRBV4-2 and TRBJ2-3; D gene uncertain. The V gene's germline CDR1 is LGHNA and CDR2 YNFKEQ. Trimming left V 4 bases short and J 0 bases short, with 8 bases between. The CDR3 loop spans 14 amino acids. The CDR3 here is CASSPSPSTDTQYF. DNA for the CDR3: TGTGCCAGCAGCCCCAGCCCTAGCACAGATACGCAGTATTTT.

By its share, this clonotype is medium-sized. The rearrangement links TRBV20-1 to TRBJ1-3, with 9 bases aligning to TRBD1. V was pared by 2 bases and J by 7 bases, with 9 bases of the junction left unmatched. Germline CDR1 and CDR2: DFQATT and SNEGSKA (reference sequence). The CDR3 spans 15 residues. The CDR3 protein is CSARTAGTGTNTIYF. The CDR3 DNA sequence: TGCAGTGCTAGAACGGCCGGGACAGGGACGAACACCATATATTTT.

This clonotype was seen a handful of times. The V call is TRBV20-1, the J call TRBJ2-3, with no clear D. Germline CDR1 DFQATT, CDR2 SNEGSKA (reference sequence). The CDR3 totals 14 residues. Trimming took 2 bases from V and 3 from J, leaving 12 bases between them. This chain's CDR3 is CSARTGLSTDTQYF. The CDR3 DNA reads as TGCAGTGCTAGAACTGGGCTCAGTACAGATACGCAGTATTTT.

This chain uses TRBV5-1 with TRBJ2-3, with TRBD2 as a possible D gene (6 bases). Germline-derived CDR1 and CDR2 are SGHRS and YFSETQ. V dropped 4 bases and J dropped 2 bases, with 14 bases sitting between them. The CDR3 sequence is 15 residues long. The CDR3, as DNA: TGCGCCAGCAGCCCCCGGGACTTCAACACAGATACGCAGTATTTT. Translating gives CASSPRDFNTDTQYF.